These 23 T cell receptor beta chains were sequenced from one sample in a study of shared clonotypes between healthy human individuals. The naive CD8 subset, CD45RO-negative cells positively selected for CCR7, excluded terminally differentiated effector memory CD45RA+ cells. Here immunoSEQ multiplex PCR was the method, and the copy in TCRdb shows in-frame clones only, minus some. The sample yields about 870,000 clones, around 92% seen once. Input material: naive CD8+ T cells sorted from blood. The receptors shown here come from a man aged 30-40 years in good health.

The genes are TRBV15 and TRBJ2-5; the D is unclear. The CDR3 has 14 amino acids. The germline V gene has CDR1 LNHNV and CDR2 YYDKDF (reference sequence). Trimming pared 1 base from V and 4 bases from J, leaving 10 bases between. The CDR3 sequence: CATSRGRELETQYF. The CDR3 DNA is TGTGCCACCAGCAGAGGGAGAGAGTTAGAGACCCAGTACTTC.

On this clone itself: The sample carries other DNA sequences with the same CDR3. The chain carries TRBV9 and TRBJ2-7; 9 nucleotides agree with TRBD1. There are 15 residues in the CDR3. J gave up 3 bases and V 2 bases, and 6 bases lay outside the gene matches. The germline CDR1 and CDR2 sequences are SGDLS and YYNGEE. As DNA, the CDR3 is TGTGCCAGCAGCGTCGAGGGGACAGGGAGCTACGAGCAGTACTTC. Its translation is CASSVEGTGSYEQYF.

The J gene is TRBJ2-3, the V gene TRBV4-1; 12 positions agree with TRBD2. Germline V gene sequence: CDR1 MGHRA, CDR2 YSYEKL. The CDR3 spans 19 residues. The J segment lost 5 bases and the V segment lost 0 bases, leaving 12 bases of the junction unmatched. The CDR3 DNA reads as TGCGCCAGCAGCCAAGATGGCCCCCTAGCGGGAGGGGTAGGAGATACGCAGTATTTT. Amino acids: CASSQDGPLAGGVGDTQYF.

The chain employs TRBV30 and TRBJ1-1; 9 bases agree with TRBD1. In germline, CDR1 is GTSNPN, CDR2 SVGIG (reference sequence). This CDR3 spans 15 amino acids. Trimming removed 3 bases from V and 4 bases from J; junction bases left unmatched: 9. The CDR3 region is CAWSVRDRVFTEAFF. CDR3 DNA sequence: TGTGCCTGGAGCGTCAGGGACAGGGTTTTCACTGAAGCTTTCTTT.

For the CDR3, the DNA is TGCGCCAGCAGCTTGGCCAGTGGGAACTATGGCTACACCTTC. The encoded protein is CASSLASGNYGYTF. This chain joins TRBV5-1 and TRBJ1-2; the D is unclear. Germline values: CDR1 SGHRS, CDR2 YFSETQ. CDR3 length: 14 amino acids. V was pared by 0 bases and J by 2 bases, with 8 bases between. The complete variable domain, with remaining parts taken from reference TRBV5-1 and TRBJ1-2, reads KAGVTQTPRYLIKTRGQQVTLSCSPISGHRSVSWYQQTPGQGLQFLFEYFSETQRNKGNFPGRFSGRQFSNSRSEMNVSTLELGDSALYLCASSLASGNYGYTFGSGTRLTVV.

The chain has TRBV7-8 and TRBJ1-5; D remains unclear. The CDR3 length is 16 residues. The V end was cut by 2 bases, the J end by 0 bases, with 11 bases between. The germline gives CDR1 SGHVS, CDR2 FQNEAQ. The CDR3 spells CASSLTARYSNQPQHF. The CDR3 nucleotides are TGTGCCAGCAGCTTAACGGCTCGCTATAGCAATCAGCCCCAGCATTTT.

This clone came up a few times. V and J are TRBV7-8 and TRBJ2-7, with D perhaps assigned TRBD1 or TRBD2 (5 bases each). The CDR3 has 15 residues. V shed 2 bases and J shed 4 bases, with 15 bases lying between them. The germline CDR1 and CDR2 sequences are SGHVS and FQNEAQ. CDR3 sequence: CASSLRGPVQYEQYF. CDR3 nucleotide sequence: TGTGCCAGCAGCTTAAGGGGACCGGTTCAATACGAGCAGTACTTC.

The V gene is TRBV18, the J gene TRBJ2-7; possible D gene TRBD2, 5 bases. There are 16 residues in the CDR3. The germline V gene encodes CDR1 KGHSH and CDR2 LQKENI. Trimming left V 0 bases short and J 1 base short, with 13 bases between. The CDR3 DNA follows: TGTGCCAGCTCACCACCCGCGAGGGTGGAGTCCTACGAGCAGTACTTC. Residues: CASSPPARVESYEQYF.

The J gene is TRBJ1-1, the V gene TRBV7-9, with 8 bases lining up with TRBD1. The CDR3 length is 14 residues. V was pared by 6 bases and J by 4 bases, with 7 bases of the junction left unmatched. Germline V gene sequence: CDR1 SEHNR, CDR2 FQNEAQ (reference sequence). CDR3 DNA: TGTGCCAGCAGTCACGGACAGGGTTCCACTGAAGCTTTCTTT. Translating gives CASSHGQGSTEAFF.

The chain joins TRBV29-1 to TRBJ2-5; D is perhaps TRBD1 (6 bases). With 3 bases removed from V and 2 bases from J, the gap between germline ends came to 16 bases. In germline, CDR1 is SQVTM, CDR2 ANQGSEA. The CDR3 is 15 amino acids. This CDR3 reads CSVEFGQIEQETQYF. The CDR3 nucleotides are TGCAGCGTTGAGTTCGGACAGATCGAACAAGAGACCCAGTACTTC. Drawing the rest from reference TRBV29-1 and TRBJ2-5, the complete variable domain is SAVISQKPSRDICQRGTSLTIQCQVDSQVTMMFWYRQQPGQSLTLIATANQGSEATYESGFVIDKFPISRPNLTFSTLTVSNMSPEDSSIYLCSVEFGQIEQETQYFGPGTRLLVL.

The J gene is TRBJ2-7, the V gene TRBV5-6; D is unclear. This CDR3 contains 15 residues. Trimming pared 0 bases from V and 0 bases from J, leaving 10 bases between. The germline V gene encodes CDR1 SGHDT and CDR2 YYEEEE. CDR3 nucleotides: TGTGCCAGCAGCTTGGGTCACTTTGCCTCCTACGAGCAGTACTTC. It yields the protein CASSLGHFASYEQYF.

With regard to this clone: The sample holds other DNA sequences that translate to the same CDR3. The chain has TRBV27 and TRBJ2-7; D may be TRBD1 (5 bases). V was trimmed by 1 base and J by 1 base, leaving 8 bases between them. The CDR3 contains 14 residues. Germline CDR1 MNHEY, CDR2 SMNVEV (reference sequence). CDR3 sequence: CASSLLGDSYEQYF. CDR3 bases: TGTGCCAGCAGTTTATTAGGGGATTCCTACGAGCAGTACTTC.

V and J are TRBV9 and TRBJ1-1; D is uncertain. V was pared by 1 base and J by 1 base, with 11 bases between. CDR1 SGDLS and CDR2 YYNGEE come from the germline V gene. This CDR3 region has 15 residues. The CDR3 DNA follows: TGTGCCAGCAGCGTATCTGCCAACTCGAACACTGAAGCTTTCTTT. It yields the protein CASSVSANSNTEAFF.

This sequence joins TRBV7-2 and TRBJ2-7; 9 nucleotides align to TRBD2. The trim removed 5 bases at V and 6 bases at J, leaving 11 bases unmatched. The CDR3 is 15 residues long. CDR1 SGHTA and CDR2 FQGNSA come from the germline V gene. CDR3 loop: CASSPPPSGNREQYF. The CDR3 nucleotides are TGTGCCAGCAGCCCACCGCCTAGCGGGAACCGCGAGCAGTACTTC. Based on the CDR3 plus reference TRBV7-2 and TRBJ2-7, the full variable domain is GAGVSQSPSNKVTEKGKDVELRCDPISGHTALYWYRQSLGQGLEFLIYFQGNSAPDKSGLPSDRFSAERTGGSVSTLTIQRTQQEDSAVYLCASSPPPSGNREQYFGPGTRLTVT.

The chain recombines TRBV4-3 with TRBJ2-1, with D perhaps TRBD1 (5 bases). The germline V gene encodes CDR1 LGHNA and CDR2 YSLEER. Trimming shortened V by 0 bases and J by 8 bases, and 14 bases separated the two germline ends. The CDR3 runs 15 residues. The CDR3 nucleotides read TGCGCCAGCAGCCAAGAAAGGGCAGGGTGGGATGAGCAGTTCTTC. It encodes CASSQERAGWDEQFF.

The CDR3 nucleotides read TGTGCCAGCAGCTTCACTAGCGGGAGGGCCTACGAGCAGTACTTC. This sequence encodes CASSFTSGRAYEQYF. The rearrangement joins TRBV28 to TRBJ2-7; 13 bases fit TRBD2. The CDR3 is 15 residues long. After removal of 6 bases from V and 2 bases from J, the junction contained 4 bases not matched to a gene. Germline V lookup: CDR1 MDHEN, CDR2 SYDVKM.

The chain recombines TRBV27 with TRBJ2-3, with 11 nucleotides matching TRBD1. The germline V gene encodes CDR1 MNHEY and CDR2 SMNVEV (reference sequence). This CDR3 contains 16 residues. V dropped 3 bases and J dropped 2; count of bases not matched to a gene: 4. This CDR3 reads CASSFRTGGPTDTQYF. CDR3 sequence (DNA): TGTGCCAGCAGTTTCAGGACAGGGGGCCCCACAGATACGCAGTATTTT.

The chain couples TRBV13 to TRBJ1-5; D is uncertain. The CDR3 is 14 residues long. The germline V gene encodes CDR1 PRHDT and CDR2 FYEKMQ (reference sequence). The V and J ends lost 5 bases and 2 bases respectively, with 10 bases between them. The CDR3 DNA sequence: TGTGCCAGCAGCGCGAGGTTCGGCAATCAGCCCCAGCATTTT. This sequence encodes CASSARFGNQPQHF.

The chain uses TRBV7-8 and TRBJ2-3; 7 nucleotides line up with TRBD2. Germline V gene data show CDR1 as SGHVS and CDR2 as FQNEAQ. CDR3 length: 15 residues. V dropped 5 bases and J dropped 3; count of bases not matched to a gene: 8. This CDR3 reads CASSEKLAQTDTQYF. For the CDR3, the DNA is TGTGCCAGCAGCGAGAAACTAGCGCAGACAGATACGCAGTATTTT.

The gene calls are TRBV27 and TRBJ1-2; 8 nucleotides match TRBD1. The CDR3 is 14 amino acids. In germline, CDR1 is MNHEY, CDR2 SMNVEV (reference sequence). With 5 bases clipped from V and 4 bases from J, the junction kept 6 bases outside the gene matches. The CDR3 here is CASSTGGLTYGYTF. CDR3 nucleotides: TGTGCCAGCAGTACAGGGGGGCTAACCTATGGCTACACCTTC.

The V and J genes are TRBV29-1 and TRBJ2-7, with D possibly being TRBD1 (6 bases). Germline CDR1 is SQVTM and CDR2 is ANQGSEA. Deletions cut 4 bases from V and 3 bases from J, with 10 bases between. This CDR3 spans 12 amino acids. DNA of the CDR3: TGCAGCGTTGCCGGACAGAGCTACGAGCAGTACTTC. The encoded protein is CSVAGQSYEQYF.

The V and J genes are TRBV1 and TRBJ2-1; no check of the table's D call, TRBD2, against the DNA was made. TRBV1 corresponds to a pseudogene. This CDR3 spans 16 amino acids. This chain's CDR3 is CTSSPRFERTYNEQFF. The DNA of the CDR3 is TGCACCAGCAGCCCACGTTTCGAGCGGACCTACAATGAGCAGTTCTTC.

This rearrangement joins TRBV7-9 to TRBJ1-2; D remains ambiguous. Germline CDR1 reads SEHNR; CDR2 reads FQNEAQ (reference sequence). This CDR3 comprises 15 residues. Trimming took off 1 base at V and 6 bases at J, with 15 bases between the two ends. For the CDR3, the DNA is TGTGCCAGCAGCTTAGATGGAGGGTACGGAGATGGCTACACCTTC. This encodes CASSLDGGYGDGYTF.